Listed below are T cell receptor beta chains from one sample, sequenced in a study of blood T cell repertoires in COVID-19. Method: immunoSEQ multiplex PCR; TCRdb's copy keeps in-frame clones and lacks some. This table holds hundreds of thousands of clones, roughly 90% found once. Sequencing input: peripheral blood. These receptors all stem from a man younger than 30 with active or convalescent COVID-19. CDR3s include the opening cysteine and the closing phenylalanine or tryptophan. D genes are given only for firm matches. Expanded clones get a size class; other rows say once, few or many, or leave the size out.

size | D | J | V | CDR3 | DNA
. | . | TRBJ2-2 | TRBV6-1 | CASSELRGNTGELFF | TGTGCCAGCAGTGAACTGCGGGGGAACACCGGGGAGCTGTTTTTT
. | . | TRBJ2-2 | TRBV10-1 | CASPCRRAQTGELFF | TGCGCCAGCCCATGTCGGAGGGCCCAGACCGGGGAGCTGTTTTTT
. | . | TRBJ2-3 | TRBV4-1 | CASSQATSPRTDTQYF | TGCGCCAGCAGCCAGGCGACGTCCCCGAGGACAGATACGCAGTATTTT
. | . | TRBJ2-7 | TRBV4-1 | CASSFSIGRVGEQYF | TGCGCCAGCAGCTTTTCGATCGGTCGGGTGGGCGAGCAGTACTTC
. | . | TRBJ1-2 | TRBV9 | CASSPQHRVSDGYTF | TGTGCCAGCAGCCCACAGCACAGGGTGTCCGATGGCTACACCTTC
few | . | TRBJ1-4 | TRBV20-1 | CSASRFGVANEKLFF | TGCAGTGCTAGTCGTTTCGGGGTCGCTAATGAAAAACTGTTTTTT
. | . | TRBJ2-1 | TRBV4-1 | CASSQTPAGIGEQFF | TGCGCCAGCAGCCAAACCCCGGCCGGGATCGGTGAGCAGTTCTTC
. | TRBD1 | TRBJ1-5 | TRBV18 | CASSTGGNQPQHF | TGTGCCAGCTCAACAGGGGGCAATCAGCCCCAGCATTTT
. | TRBD2 | TRBJ2-1 | TRBV11-2 | CASSIHSGGHYNEQFF | TGTGCCAGCAGCATACATAGCGGGGGACACTACAATGAGCAGTTCTTC
. | TRBD1 | TRBJ2-7 | TRBV29-1 | CSVEGQGAYEQYF | TGCAGCGTTGAAGGACAGGGGGCCTACGAGCAGTACTTC
. | . | TRBJ2-7 | TRBV18 | CASSAQQGYEQYF | TGTGCCAGCTCAGCACAACAGGGCTACGAGCAGTACTTC
. | TRBD1 | TRBJ1-5 | TRBV14 | CASSQDRGQPQHF | TGTGCCAGCAGCCAGGACAGGGGTCAGCCCCAGCATTTT
. | TRBD1 | TRBJ1-6 | TRBV28 | CASSPWTGSNSPLHF | TGTGCCAGCAGTCCGTGGACAGGGAGCAATTCACCCCTCCACTTT
. | . | TRBJ2-5 | TRBV5-1 | CASSYPGETQYF | TGCGCCAGCAGCTACCCGGGAGAGACCCAGTACTTC
. | TRBD1 | TRBJ2-7 | TRBV4-1 | CASSSPGGKSYEQYF | TGCGCCAGCAGCTCTCCAGGGGGCAAGTCCTACGAGCAGTACTTC
. | TRBD1 | TRBJ2-1 | TRBV27 | CASSHVPGQGAYNEQFF | TGTGCCAGCAGTCACGTCCCGGGACAGGGGGCATACAATGAGCAGTTCTTC
. | . | TRBJ1-2 | TRBV5-4 | CASSIRQVTMDGYTF | TGTGCCAGCAGCATAAGACAGGTTACTATGGATGGCTACACCTTC
once | . | TRBJ1-6 | TRBV11-2 | CASSFVTGYNSPLHF | TGTGCCAGCAGCTTTGTCACCGGGTATAATTCACCCCTCCACTTT
once | . | TRBJ1-4 | TRBV28 | CASRESGGSNEKLFF | TGTGCCAGCAGGGAGAGCGGAGGGTCTAATGAAAAACTGTTTTTT
. | TRBD1 | TRBJ2-5 | TRBV5-1 | CASSLGGTGGETQYF | TGCGCCAGCAGCTTGGGAGGGACAGGGGGTGAGACCCAGTACTTC
. | TRBD1 | TRBJ1-5 | TRBV4-2 | CASSQEWGDRGLQPQHF | TGTGCCAGCAGCCAAGAATGGGGGGACAGGGGGCTTCAGCCCCAGCATTTT
once | TRBD2 | TRBJ2-3 | TRBV5-4 | CARSWGLGRGVTDTQYF | TGTGCCCGCAGCTGGGGGCTCGGGAGGGGGGTCACAGATACGCAGTATTTT
once | . | TRBJ2-7 | TRBV27 | CASSLSSGYEQYF | TGTGCCAGCAGTTTATCGAGTGGCTACGAGCAGTACTTC